This TCR beta chain is drawn from a study of cytomegalovirus exposure and HLA in healthy donors. General study results and limits: Reported findings show TCR beta sequences accurately forecast HLA-A and HLA-B alleles in most subjects.

Concerning this clone: Its cognate antigen is unknown.

Both 60 Vbeta primers and 13 Jbeta primers went into the PCR. This table comes from immunoSEQ multiplex PCR, and its TCRdb copy is limited to in-frame clones, with some not included. This sample has around 150,000 clones, with roughly 78% found just once. CDR1 SGHVS and CDR2 FNYEAQ come from the germline V gene. The CDR3 totals 15 residues. Between the trimmed V and J ends, which lost 6 bases and 2 bases, there was a span of 15 bases. The sequence was obtained from a man aged 50-60 years in good health and CMV-seropositive. The V and J genes are TRBV7-6 and TRBJ2-3, with unresolved D. The sample taken for sequencing was PBMCs. The CDR3 loop reads CASSWNPGATDTQYF. DNA for the CDR3: TGTGCCAGCAGTTGGAATCCGGGTGCCACAGATACGCAGTATTTT.